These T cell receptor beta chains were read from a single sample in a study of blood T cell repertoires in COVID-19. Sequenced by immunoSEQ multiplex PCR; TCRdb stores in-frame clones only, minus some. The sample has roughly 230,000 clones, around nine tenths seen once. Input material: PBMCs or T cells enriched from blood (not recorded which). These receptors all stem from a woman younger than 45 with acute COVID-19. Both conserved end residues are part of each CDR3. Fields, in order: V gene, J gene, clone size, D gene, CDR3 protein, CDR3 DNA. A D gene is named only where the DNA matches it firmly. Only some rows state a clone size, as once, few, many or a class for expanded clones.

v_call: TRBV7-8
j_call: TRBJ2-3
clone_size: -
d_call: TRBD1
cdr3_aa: CASSSQGARGTDTQYF
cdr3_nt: TGTGCCAGCAGCTCACAGGGGGCGCGGGGCACAGATACGCAGTATTTT

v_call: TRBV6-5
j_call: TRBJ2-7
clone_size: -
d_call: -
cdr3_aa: CASKLGGYEQYF
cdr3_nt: TGTGCCAGCAAACTCGGGGGCTACGAGCAGTACTTC

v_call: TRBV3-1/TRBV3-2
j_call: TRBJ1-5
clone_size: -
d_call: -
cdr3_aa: CASSQDFRDQPQHF
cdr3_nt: TGTGCCAGCAGCCAAGATTTCAGGGATCAGCCCCAGCATTTT

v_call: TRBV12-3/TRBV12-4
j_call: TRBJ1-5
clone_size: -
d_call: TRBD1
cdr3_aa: CASSLSLQGAQHF
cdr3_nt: TGTGCCAGCAGTTTATCCCTTCAGGGGGCCCAGCATTTT

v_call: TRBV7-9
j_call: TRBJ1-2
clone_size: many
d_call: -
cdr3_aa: CASSPPVGGYTF
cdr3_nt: TGTGCCAGCAGCCCCCCGGTGGGCGGCTACACCTTC

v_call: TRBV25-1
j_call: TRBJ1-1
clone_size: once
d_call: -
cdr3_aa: CASSDSLNTEAFF
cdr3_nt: TGTGCCAGCAGTGACAGTTTGAACACTGAAGCTTTCTTT

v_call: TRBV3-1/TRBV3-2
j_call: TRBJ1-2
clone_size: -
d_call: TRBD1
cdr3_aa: CASSPHTTGQGGYTF
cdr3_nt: TGTGCCAGCAGCCCCCATACGACAGGGCAGGGTGGCTACACCTTC

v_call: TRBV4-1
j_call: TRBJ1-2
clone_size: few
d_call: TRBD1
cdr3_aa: CASSQLPGQGNGYTF
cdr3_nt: TGCGCCAGCAGCCAACTTCCGGGACAGGGTAATGGCTACACCTTC

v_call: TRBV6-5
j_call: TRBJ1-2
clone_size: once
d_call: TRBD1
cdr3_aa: CASSYGTGRGYGYTF
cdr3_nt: TGTGCCAGCAGTTACGGGACAGGGAGGGGCTATGGCTACACCTTC

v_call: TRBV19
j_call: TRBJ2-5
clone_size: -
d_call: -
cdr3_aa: CASTLRGGVGETQYF
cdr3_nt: TGTGCCAGTACCCTAAGGGGGGGCGTCGGGGAGACCCAGTACTTC

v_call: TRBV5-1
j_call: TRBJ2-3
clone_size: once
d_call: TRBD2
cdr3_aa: CASSWRVLAGLTDTQYF
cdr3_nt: TGCGCCAGCAGCTGGAGGGTTCTAGCGGGACTCACAGATACGCAGTATTTT

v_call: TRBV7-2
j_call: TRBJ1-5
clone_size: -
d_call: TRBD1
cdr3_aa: CASSRDRGNQPQHF
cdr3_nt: TGTGCCAGCAGCCGGGACAGGGGTAATCAGCCCCAGCATTTT

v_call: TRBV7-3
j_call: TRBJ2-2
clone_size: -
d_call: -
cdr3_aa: CASSLTGVGELFF
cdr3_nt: TGTGCCAGCAGCTTAACGGGCGTCGGGGAGCTGTTTTTT

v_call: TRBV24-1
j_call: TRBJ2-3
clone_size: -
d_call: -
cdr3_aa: CATSGTGQGADTQYF
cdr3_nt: TGTGCCACCAGTGGGACGGGACAAGGTGCAGATACGCAGTATTTT

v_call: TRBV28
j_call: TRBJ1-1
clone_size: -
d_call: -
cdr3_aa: CASNGGMNTEAFF
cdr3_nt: TGTGCCAGCAATGGAGGTATGAACACTGAAGCTTTCTTT

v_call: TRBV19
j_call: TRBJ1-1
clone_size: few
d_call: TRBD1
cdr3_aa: CASSIDQGANTEAFF
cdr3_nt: TGTGCCAGTAGTATAGATCAGGGGGCGAACACTGAAGCTTTCTTT

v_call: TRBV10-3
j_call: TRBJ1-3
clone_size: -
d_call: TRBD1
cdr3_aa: CAIRWEDRGNTIYF
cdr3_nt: TGTGCCATCAGATGGGAGGACAGGGGCAACACCATATATTTT

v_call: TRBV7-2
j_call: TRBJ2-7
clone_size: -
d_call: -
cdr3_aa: CASSPPDGGFSYEQYF
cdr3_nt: TGTGCCAGCAGCCCCCCCGACGGGGGATTCTCCTACGAGCAGTACTTC

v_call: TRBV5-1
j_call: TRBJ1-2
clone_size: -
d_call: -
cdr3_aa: CASSLDAVDGYTF
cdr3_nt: TGCGCCAGCAGCTTGGATGCAGTCGATGGCTACACCTTC

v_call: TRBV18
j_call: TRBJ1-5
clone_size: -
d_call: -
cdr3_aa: CASSPRFLADSNQPQHF
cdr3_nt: TGTGCCAGCTCACCCAGATTTCTGGCGGATAGCAATCAGCCCCAGCATTTT

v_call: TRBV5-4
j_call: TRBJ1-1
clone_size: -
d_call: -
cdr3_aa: CASSQRGLWTEAFF
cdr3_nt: TGTGCCAGCAGCCAACGGGGATTGTGGACTGAAGCTTTCTTT

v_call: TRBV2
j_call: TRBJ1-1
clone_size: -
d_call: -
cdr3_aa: CASRVIGTEAFF
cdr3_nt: TGTGCCAGCCGGGTTATTGGCACTGAAGCTTTCTTT

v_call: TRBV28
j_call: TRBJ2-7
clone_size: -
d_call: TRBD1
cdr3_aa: CASSQGVIYEQYF
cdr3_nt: TGTGCCAGCAGTCAGGGGGTTATCTACGAGCAGTACTTC

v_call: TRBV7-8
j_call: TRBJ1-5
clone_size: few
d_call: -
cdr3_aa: CASSLARGDQPQHF
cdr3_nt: TGTGCCAGCAGCTTAGCCCGGGGGGATCAGCCCCAGCATTTT

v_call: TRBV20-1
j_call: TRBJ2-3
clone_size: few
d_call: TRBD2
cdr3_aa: CSASKAGGTDTQYF
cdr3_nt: TGCAGTGCTAGTAAAGCGGGGGGCACAGATACGCAGTATTTT

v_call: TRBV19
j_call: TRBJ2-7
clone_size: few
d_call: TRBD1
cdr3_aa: CASSSRQGRNEQYF
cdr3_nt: TGTGCCAGTTCCTCACGACAGGGTCGCAACGAGCAGTACTTC

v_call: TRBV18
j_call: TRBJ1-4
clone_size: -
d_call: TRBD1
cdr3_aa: CASSPTGVGREKLFF
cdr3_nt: TGTGCCAGCTCACCAACAGGGGTCGGGAGAGAAAAACTGTTTTTT

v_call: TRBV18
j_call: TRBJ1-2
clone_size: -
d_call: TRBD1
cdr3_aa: CASSRDSLNYGYTF
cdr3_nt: TGTGCCAGCTCTCGGGACAGCCTTAACTATGGCTACACCTTC

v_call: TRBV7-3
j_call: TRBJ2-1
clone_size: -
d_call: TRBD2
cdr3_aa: CASSAGTSINEQFF
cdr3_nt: TGTGCCAGCAGCGCCGGGACTAGTATCAATGAGCAGTTCTTC

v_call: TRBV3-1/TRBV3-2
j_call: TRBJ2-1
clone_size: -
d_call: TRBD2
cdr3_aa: CASSQDGTSGGGLYNEQFF
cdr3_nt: TGTGCCAGCAGCCAAGATGGGACTAGCGGGGGGGGACTATACAATGAGCAGTTCTTC

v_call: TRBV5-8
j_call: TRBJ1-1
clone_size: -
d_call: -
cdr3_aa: CASSLIVEAFF
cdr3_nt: TGTGCCAGCAGCTTAATAGTCGAAGCTTTCTTT

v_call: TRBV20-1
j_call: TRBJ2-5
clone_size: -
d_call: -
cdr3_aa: CSAIIAETQYF
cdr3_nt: TGCAGTGCCATTATAGCGGAGACCCAGTACTTC

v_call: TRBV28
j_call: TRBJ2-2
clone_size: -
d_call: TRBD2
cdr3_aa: CASSRPAWGGVTGELFF
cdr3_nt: TGTGCCAGCAGCCGCCCCGCTTGGGGAGGGGTGACCGGGGAGCTGTTTTTT

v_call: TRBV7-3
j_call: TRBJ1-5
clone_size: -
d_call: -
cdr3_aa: CASSSYSNQPQHF
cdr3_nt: TGTGCCAGCAGCTCTTATAGCAATCAGCCCCAGCATTTT

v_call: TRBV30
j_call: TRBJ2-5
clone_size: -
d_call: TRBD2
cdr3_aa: CAWSGPGLAGLETQYF
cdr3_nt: TGTGCCTGGAGCGGGCCGGGACTAGCGGGGTTGGAGACCCAGTACTTC

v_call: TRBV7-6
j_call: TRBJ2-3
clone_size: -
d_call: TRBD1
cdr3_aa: CASSSPDRGPDTQYF
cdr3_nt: TGTGCCAGCAGCTCGCCAGACAGGGGCCCGGATACGCAGTATTTT

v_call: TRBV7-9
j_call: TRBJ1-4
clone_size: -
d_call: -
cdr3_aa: CASSLGAAGSNEKLFF
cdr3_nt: TGTGCCAGCAGCTTAGGTGCCGCCGGTTCTAATGAAAAACTGTTTTTT

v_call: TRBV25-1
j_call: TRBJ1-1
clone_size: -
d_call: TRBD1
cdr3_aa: CASANRGWTEAFF
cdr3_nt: TGTGCCAGTGCCAACAGGGGATGGACTGAAGCTTTCTTT

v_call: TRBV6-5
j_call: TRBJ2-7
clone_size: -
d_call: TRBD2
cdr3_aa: CASRPGGSYEQYF
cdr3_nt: TGTGCCAGCAGACCGGGGGGGTCCTACGAGCAGTACTTC

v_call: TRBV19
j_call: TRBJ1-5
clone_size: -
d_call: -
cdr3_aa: CASGADSNQPQHF
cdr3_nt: TGTGCCTCTGGGGCAGATAGCAATCAGCCCCAGCATTTT

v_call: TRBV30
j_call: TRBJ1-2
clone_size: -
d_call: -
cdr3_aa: CAWSVLGQSHYGYTF
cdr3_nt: TGTGCCTGGAGTGTACTCGGACAGTCCCACTATGGCTACACCTTC

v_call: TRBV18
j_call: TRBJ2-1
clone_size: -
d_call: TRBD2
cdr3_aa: CASSPTSGGYNEQFF
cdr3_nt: TGTGCCAGCTCTCCGACTAGCGGGGGCTACAATGAGCAGTTCTTC

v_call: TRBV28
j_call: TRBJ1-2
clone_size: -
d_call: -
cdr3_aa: CASRGGANLLYGYTF
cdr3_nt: TGTGCCAGCAGGGGAGGGGCTAATTTACTCTATGGCTACACCTTC

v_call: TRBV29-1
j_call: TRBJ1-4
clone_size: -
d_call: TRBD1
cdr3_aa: CSVEDRANEKLFF
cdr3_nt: TGCAGCGTTGAGGACAGGGCTAATGAAAAACTGTTTTTT

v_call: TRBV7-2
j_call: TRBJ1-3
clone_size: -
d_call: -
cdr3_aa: CASSYWERDGNSGNTIYF
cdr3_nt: TGTGCCAGCAGCTATTGGGAGCGGGACGGGAACTCTGGAAACACCATATATTTT

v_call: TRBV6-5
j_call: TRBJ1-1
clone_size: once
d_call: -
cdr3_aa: CASSYGGFMNTEAFF
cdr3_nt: TGTGCCAGCAGTTACGGCGGGTTCATGAACACTGAAGCTTTCTTT

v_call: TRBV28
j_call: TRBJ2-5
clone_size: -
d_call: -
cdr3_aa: CASSPGLQETQYF
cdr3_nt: TGTGCCAGCAGTCCCGGACTGCAAGAGACCCAGTACTTC

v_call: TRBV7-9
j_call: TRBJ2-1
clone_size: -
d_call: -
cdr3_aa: CASSLNIRDFSYNEQFF
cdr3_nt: TGTGCCAGCAGCTTGAACATAAGGGACTTCTCCTACAATGAGCAGTTCTTC

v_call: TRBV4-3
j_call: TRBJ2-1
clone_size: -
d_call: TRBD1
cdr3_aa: CASSLMPSGQGYNEQFF
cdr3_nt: TGCGCCAGCAGCCTGATGCCGTCGGGACAGGGGTACAATGAGCAGTTCTTC

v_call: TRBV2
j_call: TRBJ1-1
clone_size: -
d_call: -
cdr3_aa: CASRGGYTEAFF
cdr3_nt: TGTGCCAGCAGGGGAGGTTACACTGAAGCTTTCTTT

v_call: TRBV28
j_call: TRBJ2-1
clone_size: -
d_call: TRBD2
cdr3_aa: CASSPIGGVAASVEEQFF
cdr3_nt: TGTGCCAGCAGTCCAATCGGGGGGGTTGCGGCTAGCGTGGAGGAGCAGTTCTTC

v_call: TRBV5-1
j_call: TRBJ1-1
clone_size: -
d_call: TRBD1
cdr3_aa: CASSTGQGFTEAFF
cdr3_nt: TGCGCCAGCAGCACCGGACAGGGGTTCACTGAAGCTTTCTTT

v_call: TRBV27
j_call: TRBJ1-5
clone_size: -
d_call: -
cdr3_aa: CASSQGLSQPQHF
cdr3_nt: TGTGCCAGCAGTCAGGGTCTGAGTCAGCCCCAGCATTTT

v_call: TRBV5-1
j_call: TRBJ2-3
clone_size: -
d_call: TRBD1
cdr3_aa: CASSSLTGIQDTQYF
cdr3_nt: TGCGCCAGCAGCAGCTTGACAGGGATTCAGGATACGCAGTATTTT

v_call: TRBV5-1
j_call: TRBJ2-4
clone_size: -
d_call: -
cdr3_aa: CASSLGLGVKNIQYF
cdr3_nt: TGCGCCAGCAGCTTGGGATTAGGGGTCAAAAACATTCAGTACTTC

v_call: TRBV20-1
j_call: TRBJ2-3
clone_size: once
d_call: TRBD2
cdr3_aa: CSAPSGRTQYF
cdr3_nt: TGCAGTGCCCCGAGCGGGAGGACGCAGTATTTT

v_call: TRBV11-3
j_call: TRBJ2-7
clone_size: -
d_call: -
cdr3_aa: CASSFGPGDGQYF
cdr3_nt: -